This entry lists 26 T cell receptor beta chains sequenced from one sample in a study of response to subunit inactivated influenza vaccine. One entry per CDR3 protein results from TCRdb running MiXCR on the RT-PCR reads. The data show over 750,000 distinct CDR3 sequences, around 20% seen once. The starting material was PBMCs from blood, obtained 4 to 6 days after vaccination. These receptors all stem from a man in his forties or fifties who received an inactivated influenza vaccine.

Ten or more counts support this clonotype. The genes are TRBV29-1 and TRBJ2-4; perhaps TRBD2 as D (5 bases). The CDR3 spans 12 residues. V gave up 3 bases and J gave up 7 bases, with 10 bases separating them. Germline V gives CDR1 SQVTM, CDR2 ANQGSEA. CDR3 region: CSVEAGGNIQYF. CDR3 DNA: TGCAGCGTTGAGGCAGGCGGGAACATTCAGTACTTC.

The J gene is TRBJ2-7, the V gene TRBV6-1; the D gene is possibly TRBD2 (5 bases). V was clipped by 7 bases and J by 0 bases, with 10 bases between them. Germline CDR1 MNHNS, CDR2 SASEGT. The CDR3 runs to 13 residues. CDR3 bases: TGTGCCAGCATCAACGGGAACTCCTACGAGCAGTACTTC. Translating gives CASINGNSYEQYF.

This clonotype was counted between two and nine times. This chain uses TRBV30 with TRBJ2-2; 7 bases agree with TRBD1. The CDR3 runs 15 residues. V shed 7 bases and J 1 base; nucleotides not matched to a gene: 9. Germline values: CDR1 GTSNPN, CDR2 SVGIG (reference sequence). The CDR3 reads CASPLDRRNTGELFF. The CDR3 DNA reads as TGTGCCTCGCCTCTGGACAGGCGGAACACCGGGGAGCTGTTTTTT.

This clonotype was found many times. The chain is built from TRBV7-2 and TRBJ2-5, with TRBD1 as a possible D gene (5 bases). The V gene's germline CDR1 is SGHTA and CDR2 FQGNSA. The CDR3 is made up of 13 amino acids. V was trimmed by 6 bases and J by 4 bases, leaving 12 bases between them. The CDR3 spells CASSSGLRETQYF. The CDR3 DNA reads TGTGCCAGCAGTTCAGGGTTGAGAGAGACCCAGTACTTC.

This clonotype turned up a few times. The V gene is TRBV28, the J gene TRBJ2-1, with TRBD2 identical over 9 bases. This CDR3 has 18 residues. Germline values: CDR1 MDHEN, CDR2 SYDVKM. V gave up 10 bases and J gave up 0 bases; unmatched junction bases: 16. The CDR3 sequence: CATAIRGLAASSYNEQFF. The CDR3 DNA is TGTGCCACTGCGATCCGGGGACTAGCCGCCAGCTCCTACAATGAGCAGTTCTTC.

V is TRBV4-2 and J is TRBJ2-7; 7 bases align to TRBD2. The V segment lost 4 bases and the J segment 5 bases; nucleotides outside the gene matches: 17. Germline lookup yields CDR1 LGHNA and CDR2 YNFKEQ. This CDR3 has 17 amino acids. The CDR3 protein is CASSRAGQGSGSNEQYF. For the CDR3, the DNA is TGTGCCAGCAGCCGGGCTGGTCAGGGTAGCGGGTCTAACGAGCAGTACTTC.

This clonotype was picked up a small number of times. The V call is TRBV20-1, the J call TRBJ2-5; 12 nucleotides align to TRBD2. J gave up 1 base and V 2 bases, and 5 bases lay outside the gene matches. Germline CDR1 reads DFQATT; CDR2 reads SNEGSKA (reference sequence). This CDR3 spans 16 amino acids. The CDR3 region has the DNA TGCAGTGCTAGACCGGGACTAGCGGGTGTCCAAGAGACCCAGTACTTC. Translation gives CSARPGLAGVQETQYF.

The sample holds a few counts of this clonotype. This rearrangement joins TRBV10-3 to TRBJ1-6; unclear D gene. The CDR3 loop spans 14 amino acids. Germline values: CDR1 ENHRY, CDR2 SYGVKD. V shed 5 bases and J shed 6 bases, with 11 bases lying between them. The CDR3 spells CAISIGDRNSPLHF. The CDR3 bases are TGTGCCATCAGTATCGGGGATCGTAATTCACCCCTCCACTTT.

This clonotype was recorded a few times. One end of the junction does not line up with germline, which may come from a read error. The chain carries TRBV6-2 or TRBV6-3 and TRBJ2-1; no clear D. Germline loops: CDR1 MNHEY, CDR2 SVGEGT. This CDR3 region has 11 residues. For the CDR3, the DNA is TGTGCCAGCAGTTTAGGGCGGCAGATGGTCTTC. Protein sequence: CASSLGRQMVF.

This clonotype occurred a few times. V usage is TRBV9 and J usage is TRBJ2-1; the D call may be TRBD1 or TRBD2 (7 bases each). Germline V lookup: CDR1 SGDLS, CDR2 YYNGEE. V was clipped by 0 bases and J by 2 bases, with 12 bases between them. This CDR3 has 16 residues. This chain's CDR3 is CASSVAGGGAYNEQFF. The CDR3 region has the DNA TGTGCCAGCAGCGTAGCAGGGGGGGGGGCCTACAATGAGCAGTTCTTC. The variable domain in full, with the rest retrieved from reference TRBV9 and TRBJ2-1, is DSGVTQTPKHLITATGQRVTLRCSPRSGDLSVYWYQQSLDQGLQFLIQYYNGEERAKGNILERFSAQQFPDLHSELNLSSLELGDSALYFCASSVAGGGAYNEQFFGPGTRLTVL.

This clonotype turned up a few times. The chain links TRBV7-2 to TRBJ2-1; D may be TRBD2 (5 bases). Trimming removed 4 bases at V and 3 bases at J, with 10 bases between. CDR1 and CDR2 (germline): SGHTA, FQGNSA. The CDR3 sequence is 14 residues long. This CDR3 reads CASSSRTGYNEQFF. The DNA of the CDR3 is TGTGCCAGCAGCTCCAGGACTGGCTACAATGAGCAGTTCTTC.

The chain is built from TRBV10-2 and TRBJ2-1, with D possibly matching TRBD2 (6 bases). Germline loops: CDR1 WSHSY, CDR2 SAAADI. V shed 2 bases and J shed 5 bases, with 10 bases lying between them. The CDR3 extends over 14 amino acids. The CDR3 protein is CASSEPGLNNEQFF. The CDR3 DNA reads TGCGCCAGCAGTGAGCCGGGACTCAACAATGAGCAGTTCTTC.

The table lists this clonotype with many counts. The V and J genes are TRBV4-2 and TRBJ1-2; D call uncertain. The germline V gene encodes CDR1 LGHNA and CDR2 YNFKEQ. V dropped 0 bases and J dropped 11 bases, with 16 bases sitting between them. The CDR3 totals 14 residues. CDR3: CASSQEDQDGRYTF. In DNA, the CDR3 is TGTGCCAGCAGCCAAGAAGACCAGGACGGGCGGTACACCTTC.

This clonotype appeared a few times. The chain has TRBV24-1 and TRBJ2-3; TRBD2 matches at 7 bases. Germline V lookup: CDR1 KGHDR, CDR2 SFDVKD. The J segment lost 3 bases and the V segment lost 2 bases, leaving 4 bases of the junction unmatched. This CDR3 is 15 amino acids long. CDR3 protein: CATSDSGGETDTQYF. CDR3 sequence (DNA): TGTGCCACCAGTGATTCGGGGGGAGAGACAGATACGCAGTATTTT.

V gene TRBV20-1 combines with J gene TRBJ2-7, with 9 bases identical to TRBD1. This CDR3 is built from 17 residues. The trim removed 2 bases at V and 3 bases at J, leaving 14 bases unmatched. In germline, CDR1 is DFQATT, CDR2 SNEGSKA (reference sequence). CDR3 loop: CSARPTQNRGRLYEQYF. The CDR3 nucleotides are TGCAGTGCTAGACCTACCCAAAACAGGGGGCGCCTCTACGAGCAGTACTTC.

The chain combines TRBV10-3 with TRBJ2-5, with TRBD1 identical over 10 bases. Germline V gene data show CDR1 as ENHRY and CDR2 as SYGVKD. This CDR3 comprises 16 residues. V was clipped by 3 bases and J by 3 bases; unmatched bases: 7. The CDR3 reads CAISDRGQGHEETQYF. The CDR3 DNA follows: TGTGCCATCAGTGATAGGGGACAGGGGCACGAAGAGACCCAGTACTTC.

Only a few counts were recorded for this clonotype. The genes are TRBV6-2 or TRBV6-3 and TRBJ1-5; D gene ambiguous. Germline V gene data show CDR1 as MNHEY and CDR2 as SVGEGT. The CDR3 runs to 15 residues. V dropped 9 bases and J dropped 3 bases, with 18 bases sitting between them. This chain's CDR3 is CASKDHPEHNQPQHF. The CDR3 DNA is TGTGCCAGTAAAGACCACCCTGAGCACAATCAGCCCCAGCATTTT.

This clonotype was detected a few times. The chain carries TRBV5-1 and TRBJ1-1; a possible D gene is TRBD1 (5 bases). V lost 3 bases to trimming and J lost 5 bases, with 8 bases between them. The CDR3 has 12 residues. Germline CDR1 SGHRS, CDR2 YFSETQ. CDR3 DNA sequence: TGCGCCAGCAGCTCGGGGACGACTGAAGCTTTCTTT. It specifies CASSSGTTEAFF.

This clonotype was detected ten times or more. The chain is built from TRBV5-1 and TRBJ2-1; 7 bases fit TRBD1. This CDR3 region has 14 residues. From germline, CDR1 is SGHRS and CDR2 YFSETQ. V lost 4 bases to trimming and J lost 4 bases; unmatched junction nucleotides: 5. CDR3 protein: CASSRGQEYNEQFF. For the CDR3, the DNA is TGCGCCAGCAGCCGCGGACAGGAATACAATGAGCAGTTCTTC.

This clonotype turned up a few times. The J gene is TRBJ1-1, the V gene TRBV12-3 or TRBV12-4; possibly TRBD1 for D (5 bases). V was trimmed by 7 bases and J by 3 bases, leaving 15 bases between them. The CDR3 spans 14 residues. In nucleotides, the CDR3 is TGTGCCAGCACCTACACAGCGGGGGACACTGAAGCTTTCTTT. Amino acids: CASTYTAGDTEAFF.

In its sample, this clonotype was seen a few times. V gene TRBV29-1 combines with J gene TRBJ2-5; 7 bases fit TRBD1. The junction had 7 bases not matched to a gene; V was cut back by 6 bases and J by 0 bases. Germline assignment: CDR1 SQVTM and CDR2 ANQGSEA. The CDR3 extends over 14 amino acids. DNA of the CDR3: TGCAGCGTGCATGGACAGGCGAACCAAGAGACCCAGTACTTC. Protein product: CSVHGQANQETQYF.

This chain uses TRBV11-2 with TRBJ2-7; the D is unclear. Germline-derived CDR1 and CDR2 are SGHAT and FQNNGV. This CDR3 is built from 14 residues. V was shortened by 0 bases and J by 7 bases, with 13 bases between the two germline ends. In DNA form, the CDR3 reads TGTGCCAGCAGCTTAGAGCCCCGCTCTCAGGAGCAGTACTTC. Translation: CASSLEPRSQEQYF.

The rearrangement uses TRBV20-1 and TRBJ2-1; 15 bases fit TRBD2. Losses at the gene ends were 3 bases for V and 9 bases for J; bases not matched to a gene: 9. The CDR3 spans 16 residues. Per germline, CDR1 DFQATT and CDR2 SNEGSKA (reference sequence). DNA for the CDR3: TGCAGTGCTAGGGCCGGACTAGCGGGAGGGCCGGGTGAGCAGTTCTTC. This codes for CSARAGLAGGPGEQFF.

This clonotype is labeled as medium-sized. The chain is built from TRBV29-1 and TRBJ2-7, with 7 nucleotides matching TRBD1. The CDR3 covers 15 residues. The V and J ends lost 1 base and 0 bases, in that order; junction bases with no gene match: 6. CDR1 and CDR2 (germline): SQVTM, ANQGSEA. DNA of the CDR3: TGCAGCGTTGAAGGAGTAGGGGACAGCTCCTACGAGCAGTACTTC. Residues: CSVEGVGDSSYEQYF.

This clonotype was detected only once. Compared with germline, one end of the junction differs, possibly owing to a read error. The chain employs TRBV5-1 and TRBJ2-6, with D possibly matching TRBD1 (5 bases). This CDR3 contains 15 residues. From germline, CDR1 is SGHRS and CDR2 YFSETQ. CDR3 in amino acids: CASSLLGIGANVLTF. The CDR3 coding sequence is TGCGCCAGCAGCTTGTTAGGGATTGGGGCGAACGTCCTGACTTTC.

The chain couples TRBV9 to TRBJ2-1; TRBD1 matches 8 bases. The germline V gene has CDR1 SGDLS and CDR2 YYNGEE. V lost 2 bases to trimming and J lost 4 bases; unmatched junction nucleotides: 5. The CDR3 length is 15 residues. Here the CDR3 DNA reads TGTGCCAGCAGCGTCGAGGGACAGGCTTACAATGAGCAGTTCTTC. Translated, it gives CASSVEGQAYNEQFF.